In its sample, the clone carrying this T cell receptor beta chain was seen a few times. Its matching antigen is unknown. Per the germline V gene, CDR1 is SGHTA and CDR2 is FQGTGA. This CDR3 spans 12 amino acids. V was pared by 6 bases and J by 7 bases, with 12 bases between. These data are taken from a study of post-analysis software for immune sequencing data. Study results and limitations: Under the F measure, samples that were prepared in one batch clustered strongly together. TRBV segments more frequent in patients than in controls numbered roughly 5 and included TRBV5-6, TRBV5-1 and TRBV20-1.

Researchers reported that TCR beta cDNA libraries carried unique molecular identifiers. One entry per CDR3 protein results from TCRdb running MiXCR on the PCR reads. Among about 430,000 distinct CDR3 sequences listed, roughly 40% were seen once. Sequenced: blood. The sequence was collected from a girl aged 2-15 years with multiple sclerosis. V usage is TRBV7-3 and J usage is TRBJ2-5; perhaps TRBD2 as D (6 bases). The CDR3 loop reads CASRWGLGTQYF. CDR3 DNA: TGTGCCAGCAGGTGGGGACTCGGGACCCAGTACTTC. The full variable domain, completed using reference TRBV7-3 and TRBJ2-5, is GAGVSQTPSNKVTEKGKYVELRCDPISGHTALYWYRQSLGQGPEFLIYFQGTGAADDSGLPNDRFFAVRPEGSVSTLKIQRTERGDSAVYLCASRWGLGTQYFGPGTRLLVL.